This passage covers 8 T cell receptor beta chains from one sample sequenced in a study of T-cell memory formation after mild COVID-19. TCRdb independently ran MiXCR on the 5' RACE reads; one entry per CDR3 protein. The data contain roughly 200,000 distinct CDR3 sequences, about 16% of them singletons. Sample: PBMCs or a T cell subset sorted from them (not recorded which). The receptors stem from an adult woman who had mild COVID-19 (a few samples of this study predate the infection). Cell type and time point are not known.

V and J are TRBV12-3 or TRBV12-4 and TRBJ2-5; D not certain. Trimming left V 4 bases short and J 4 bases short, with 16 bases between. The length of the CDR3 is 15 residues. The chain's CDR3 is CASSSRPRRRETQYF. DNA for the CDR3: TGTGCCAGCAGTTCCCGGCCCAGGCGGCGAGAGACCCAGTACTTC.

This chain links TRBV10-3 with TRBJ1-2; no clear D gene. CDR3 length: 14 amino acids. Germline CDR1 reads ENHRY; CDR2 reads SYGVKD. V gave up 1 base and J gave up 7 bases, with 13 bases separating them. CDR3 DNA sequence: TGTGCCATCAGTGAGTGGGGAGATACACTTGGCTACACCTTC. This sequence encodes CAISEWGDTLGYTF.

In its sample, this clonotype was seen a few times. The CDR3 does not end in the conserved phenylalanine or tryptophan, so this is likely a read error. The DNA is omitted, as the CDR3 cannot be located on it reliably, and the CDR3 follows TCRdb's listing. CDR3: CASNHGTGKGL. The chain carries TRBV2 and TRBJ2-7; the table's D call, TRBD1, was not checked against the DNA. The CDR3 is 11 residues long, ends included. CDR1 is SNHLY and CDR2 is FYNNEI in the germline V gene.

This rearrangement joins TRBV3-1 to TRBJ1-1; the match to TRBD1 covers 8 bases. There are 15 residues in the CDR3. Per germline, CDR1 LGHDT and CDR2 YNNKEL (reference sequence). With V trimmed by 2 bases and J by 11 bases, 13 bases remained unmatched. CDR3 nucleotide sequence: TGTGCCAGCAGCCAACAAATTGGGACAGGCGACGGCGCTTTCTTT. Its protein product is CASSQQIGTGDGAFF.

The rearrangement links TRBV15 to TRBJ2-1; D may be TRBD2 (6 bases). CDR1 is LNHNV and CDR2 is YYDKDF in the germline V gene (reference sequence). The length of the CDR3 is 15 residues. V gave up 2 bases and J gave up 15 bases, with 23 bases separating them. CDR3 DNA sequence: TGTGCCACCAGCAGACTTTACGAGGGACTCTTGAACTCGTTCTTC. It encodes CATSRLYEGLLNSFF.

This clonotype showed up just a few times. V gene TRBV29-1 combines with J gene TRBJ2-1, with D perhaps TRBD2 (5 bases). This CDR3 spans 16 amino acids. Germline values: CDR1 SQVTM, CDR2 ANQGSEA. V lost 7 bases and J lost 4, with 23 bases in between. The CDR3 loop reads CSAGWSEAERYNEQFF. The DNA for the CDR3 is TGCAGCGCTGGGTGGAGCGAAGCGGAGCGGTACAATGAGCAGTTCTTC.

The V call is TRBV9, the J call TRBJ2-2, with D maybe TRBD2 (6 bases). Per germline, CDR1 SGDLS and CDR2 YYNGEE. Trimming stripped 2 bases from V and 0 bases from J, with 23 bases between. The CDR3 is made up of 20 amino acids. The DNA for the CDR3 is TGTGCCAGCAGCGTTATCAACCGGGGGATCGGCGGGTCGAACACCGGGGAGCTGTTTTTT. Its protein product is CASSVINRGIGGSNTGELFF.

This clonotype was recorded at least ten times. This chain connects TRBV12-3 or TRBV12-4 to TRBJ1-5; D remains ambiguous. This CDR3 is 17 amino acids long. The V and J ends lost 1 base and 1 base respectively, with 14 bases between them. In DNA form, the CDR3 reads TGTGCCAGCAGTTTAGTAACGCTTGGACTGAGCAATCAGCCCCAGCATTTT. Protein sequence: CASSLVTLGLSNQPQHF.